Listed here is a single TCR beta chain. Its antigen is still unknown. No much larger clone exists at a distance of one base, and base qualities are not known. Using the deep immunoSEQ assay, multiplex PCR amplified TCR CDR3 regions from genomic DNA. Extracted genomic DNA from each cell subset was distributed evenly across all wells of several immunoSEQ 96-well plates, and each plate was treated as a replicate. Each replicate PCR for sorted subsets received about 210 ng genomic DNA, equal to roughly 30,000 T cell genomes. The purified libraries were quantified using a Qubit 3.0 fluorometer, sized with a Bioanalyzer 2100, and then quantified again using the KAPA Library Quantification kit. A separate single-read 150-cycle Illumina NextSeq 550 flow cell was used to sequence each immunoSEQ 96-well plate. Per the authors' processing: Because the immunoSEQ output held only junctional sequences and lacked quality scores, the filtering could not match the filtering applied to full-length reads. To assign V/J genes and CDR3, sequences were annotated using PyIR, a Python wrapper for IgBLAST v1.9, with IMGT germline references. Reads with weak V/J assignments (E-value above 1e-6), missing CDR3, stop codons, out-of-frame junctions, or ambiguous translated residues were removed. V3J clonotypes were defined as sequences sharing the same inferred V gene, J gene, and CDR3 amino acid sequence. Percentage overlap between repertoires was calculated by dividing the number of shared unique clonotypes by the size of the smaller repertoire. RTK rarefaction, the Chao1 estimator, and Recon v2.1 estimates of unobserved clonotypes were used to assess repertoire richness. Generation probabilities for all TCRbeta clonotypes obtained by the gDNA method from a handful of donors were computed using OLGA. TCRdb obtained this table from immuneACCESS and retained in-frame rearrangements with V and J assigned. These tables miss some clones; where compared with another copy, unresolved V genes account for less than half of the shortfall, and the remainder is unexplained. V and J calls and clone size are as listed in that table; D and trimming were resolved from the DNA. In all, the sample holds 630,000 or so clones, and about 98% of those were seen once. The ten largest clones represent 0.3% of the sample.

CD8 naive samples were obtained by positive selection for CCR7 among CD45RO-negative cells, yielding a CD45RA+CCR7+ population from which TemRA cells were excluded. Donors were healthy HIV-negative adults with no recently reported acute infections or vaccinations. Every donor was a Caucasian adult residing in Nashville, Tennessee, USA. After blood collection by leukapheresis, PBMCs were isolated using Ficoll-Histopaque density gradient centrifugation and then cryopreserved in the vapor phase of liquid nitrogen. Purity and quantity of every magnetically sorted T cell population were checked by analytical flow cytometry. Each sorted fraction had its genomic DNA isolated and then quantified by UV absorbance on a Nanodrop 2000c. For this chain, trimming is 5 bases at the V end and 8 bases at the J end, and the number of junction bases without a gene match is 10. From the cysteine through the phenylalanine, the CDR3 covers 14 amino acids. Only the CDR3 part of the read is kept: 42 bases, read in frame from the first base. From the germline V gene, CDR1 is SGDLS and CDR2 is YYNGEE.

The data derive from a study of shared clonotypes between healthy human individuals (dated by TCRdb to 2020 to 2021). Regarding the complete study: A few men and two women, aged 18 to 49 years, made up the cohort. For each donor, three plates each were used for CD4 naive and CD4 memory, two plates were used for CD8 naive, and one plate was used for CD8 memory. To estimate repertoire size and how much clonotype sharing occurs between individuals, the study deeply sequenced the blood TCR repertoires of about five healthy adults. Different laboratories and diverse techniques were used to prepare libraries and sequence TCR repertoires, to increase sequencing depth and limit assay-specific biases. Per donor, leukapheresis produced somewhere between about 0.94 and 8.9 billion PBMCs.

On the study overall, not on this receptor specifically: Incomplete sequencing was indicated by rarefaction of sorted-subset datasets, despite the large sequencing depth. Clonotypes shared by all four sorted-subset donors showed higher generation probabilities than non-shared clonotypes. Across a few donors, around 5.4% of naive CD4, 3% to 4% of naive CD8, about 2.3% of memory CD4, and around 0.4% of memory CD8 clonotypes were shared. Naive subsets generally had larger estimated clonotype richness than memory subsets. Pairwise subsampling indicated that sequencing depth was expected to affect the degree of clonotype sharing among donors. Only blood was sampled, and tissue TCR repertoires likely differ from those in blood. Because the study included a small number of donors, the genetic and exposure-history diversity represented was limited.

Recombination connected TRBV9 to TRBJ2-1; TRBD2 matches 7 bases in the middle. The TCR comes from a man younger than 45 in good health. The sequenced sample consisted of naive CD8+ T cells sorted from blood. The cell subset or site label here, explained by the study, means: CD45RA+CCR7+. The DNA is as follows: TGTGCCAGCAGTCCCCCGACTAGCCACCATGAGCAGTTCTTC. Protein translation: CASSPPTSHHEQFF.